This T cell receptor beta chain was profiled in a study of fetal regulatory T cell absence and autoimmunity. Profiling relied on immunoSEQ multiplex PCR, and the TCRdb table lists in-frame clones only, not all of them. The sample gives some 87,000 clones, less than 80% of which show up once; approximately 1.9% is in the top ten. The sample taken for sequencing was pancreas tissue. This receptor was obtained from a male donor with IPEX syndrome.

The DNA for the CDR3 is TGTGCCAGCATACAGGGGGATGGCTACACCTTC. Its translation is CASIQGDGYTF. The rearrangement joins TRBV7-9 to TRBJ1-2, with 8 bases that match TRBD1. With 7 bases clipped from V and 6 bases from J, the junction kept 1 base outside the gene matches. CDR3 length equals 11 residues. Germline V gene sequence: CDR1 SEHNR, CDR2 FQNEAQ (reference sequence).